The sequence of this T cell receptor (beta chain) was determined in a study of naive and memory T cell subsets. The library had UMIs added by 3' ligation of an oligonucleotide to TCR cDNA. V lost 5 bases to trimming and J lost 3 bases, with 11 bases between them. The CDR3 extends over 13 amino acids. Germline values: CDR1 MGHRA, CDR2 YSYEKL. Four PCR rounds used nested alpha and beta constant region primers plus the SP2 primer. Alpha and beta constant region primers primed reverse transcription for blood and skin samples. TCRdb reprocessed the 5' RACE reads via MiXCR and lists one record per CDR3 protein. The sample includes tens of thousands of distinct CDR3 sequences, approximately 8% of them seen just once.

The sequence was collected from a female donor in good health. The chain is built from TRBV4-1 and TRBJ2-7; D remains unclear. CDR3 nucleotide sequence: TGCGCCAGCAGCAAAGCTGGGGACTACGAGCAGTACTTC. Encoded protein: CASSKAGDYEQYF.